This note documents a single T cell receptor (beta chain) sequence. The sample comes from a study of blood T cell repertoires in COVID-19. Across the whole study: Sources were T cells, B-cell-depleted T cells, or PBMCs; the material itself was cDNA or gDNA.

Clinical histories supplied by participants themselves formed the basis of cohort assignment. Clones were read by immunoSEQ multiplex PCR, and TCRdb kept only the in-frame ones, dropping some. The data show under 500,000 clones, with 80% to 90% seen just once and 0.9% to 1.2% held by the top ten. The CDR3 sequence is 14 residues long. Germline CDR1 and CDR2: SNHLY and FYNNEI. V was trimmed by 3 bases and J by 5 bases, leaving 13 bases between them. The sequenced sample consisted of PBMCs or T cells enriched from blood (not recorded which). This chain links TRBV2 with TRBJ1-1; maybe TRBD1 (5 bases). This sequence was found in a man aged 30 to 45 who had recovered from COVID-19. The CDR3 nucleotides are TGTGCCAGCAGTGATCCCGGGGGGACTACTGAAGCTTTCTTT. Amino acid sequence: CASSDPGGTTEAFF.